This T cell receptor (beta chain) stems from a study of T cells in women clearing cervical HPV infection. As for the study in general: Blood came at first lesion visit for cases, post-clearance for controls. Only a few women had HLA typing results available.

About this clone itself: What it binds is not known. The DNA ends 3 residues before the CDR3 does, and the rest of the CDR3 is filled in from the germline J gene.

Study-wide findings and caveats: CIN3+ cases had significantly higher TCR richness than controls; evenness did not differ.

Only in-frame clones appear in the TCRdb table, and some are missing; sequencing was by immunoSEQ multiplex PCR. The sample yields about 45,000 clones, of which the top ten take up 1% to 1.5%. V shed 3 bases and J shed 7 bases, with 22 bases lying between them. Per germline, CDR1 SGHRS and CDR2 YFSETQ. The CDR3 loop spans 16 amino acids. Source material: blood buffy coat. The V gene is TRBV5-1, the J gene TRBJ2-5; no definite D call. This receptor was obtained from a woman between 18 and 69 years old with a cervical HPV16 infection that either progressed to CIN3+ or cleared (not recorded which). This CDR3 is CASSSKSLTLSGTQYF. The part of the CDR3 DNA that was read is TGCGCCAGCAGCTCTAAATCCCTTACCTTGTCGGGGACC.